Shown below are 10 T cell receptor beta chains from a single sample sequenced in a study of T cell responses to AZD1222 COVID-19 vaccine. The protocol was immunoSEQ multiplex PCR, while the TCRdb copy is restricted to in-frame clones and leaves out a portion. The sample records 80,000 or so clones, under 95% being singletons. The sample consisted of peripheral blood, taken on day 0 of MenACWY control vaccination. The source is an adult in good health.

The J gene is TRBJ2-3, the V gene TRBV24-1, with TRBD2 identical over 11 bases. In germline, CDR1 is KGHDR, CDR2 SFDVKD. The length of the CDR3 is 18 residues. J gave up 0 bases and V 5 bases, and 9 bases lay outside the gene matches. CDR3 nucleotides: TGTGCCACCAGTGGACTAGCGGGGACCAGCACTAGCACAGATACGCAGTATTTT. Translated, it gives CATSGLAGTSTSTDTQYF.

The V and J genes are TRBV5-8 and TRBJ2-3; 8 bases map to TRBD2. Germline CDR1 SGHTS, CDR2 YDEGEE. The CDR3 is made up of 17 amino acids. The V segment lost 0 bases and the J segment 2 bases; nucleotides outside the gene matches: 8. CDR3 nucleotide sequence: TGTGCCAGCAGCTTGGCCAGAGCGGGAGCTAACACAGATACGCAGTATTTT. As protein: CASSLARAGANTDTQYF.

This chain links TRBV19 with TRBJ2-1, with TRBD2 identical over 12 bases. V shed 1 base and J 8 bases; nucleotides not matched to a gene: 6. Germline V gene data show CDR1 as LNHDA and CDR2 as SQIVND (reference sequence). The CDR3 is 16 residues long. The CDR3 reads CASSIGLAGGLHEQFF. The CDR3 coding sequence is TGTGCCAGTAGTATAGGGCTAGCGGGAGGGCTGCATGAGCAGTTCTTC.

The table lists this clone with a few counts. The V call is TRBV28, the J call TRBJ2-5, with TRBD1 identical over 10 bases. Losses at the gene ends were 4 bases for V and 5 bases for J; bases not matched to a gene: 10. The CDR3 loop spans 16 amino acids. From germline, CDR1 is MDHEN and CDR2 SYDVKM. CDR3 in amino acids: CASSSTGTGDGETQYF. The CDR3 DNA sequence: TGTGCCAGCAGTTCAACCGGGACAGGGGACGGGGAGACCCAGTACTTC.

The CDR3 nucleotides are TGTGCTAGTGGTTGGCAACTAGCGGACTCCTACAATGAGCAGTTCTTC. Amino acids: CASGWQLADSYNEQFF. The V and J genes are TRBV12-5 and TRBJ2-1, with 8 nucleotides matching TRBD2. CDR1 and CDR2 (germline): LGHNT, FRNRAP. The CDR3 consists of 16 residues. The V gene end was trimmed by 4 bases and the J gene end by 0 bases; junction bases not matched to a gene: 5.

The rearrangement uses TRBV19 and TRBJ1-6; D is perhaps TRBD1 (5 bases). Looked up from germline, CDR1 is LNHDA and CDR2 is SQIVND (reference sequence). The CDR3 sequence is 14 residues long. Trimming left V 6 bases short and J 8 bases short, with 14 bases between. The CDR3 spells CASSPPGNDSPLHF. The CDR3 coding sequence is TGTGCCAGTAGCCCGCCAGGGAATGATTCACCCCTCCACTTT.

This chain uses TRBV7-9 with TRBJ2-7; weak D call: TRBD2 (7 bases). This CDR3 region has 13 residues. CDR1 is SEHNR, CDR2 FQNEAQ, per germline (reference sequence). With 11 bases removed from V and 1 base from J, the gap between germline ends came to 15 bases. The CDR3, as DNA: TGTGCCGCACAACGGGGGGCTTCCTACGAGCAGTACTTC. Residues: CAAQRGASYEQYF.

The CDR3 nucleotides read TGTGCCTGGAGTGTAATTGGTTACGAGCAGTACTTC. Translating gives CAWSVIGYEQYF. The V and J genes are TRBV30 and TRBJ2-7, with D unresolved. CDR3 length: 12 amino acids. CDR1 is GTSNPN, CDR2 SVGIG, per germline (reference sequence). Trimming left V 0 bases short and J 4 bases short, with 7 bases between.

V and J are TRBV24-1 and TRBJ2-3; D is possibly TRBD1 (6 bases). The CDR3 length is 15 residues. V was clipped by 5 bases and J by 2 bases, with 13 bases between them. Germline-derived CDR1 and CDR2 are KGHDR and SFDVKD. CDR3 loop: CATSVGGTFTDTQYF. The CDR3 nucleotides read TGTGCCACCAGTGTTGGGGGCACTTTCACAGATACGCAGTATTTT.

The CDR3 reads CASSARAPAEQYF. The CDR3 DNA reads as TGCGCCAGCAGCGCCCGGGCCCCCGCCGAGCAGTACTTC. This rearrangement joins TRBV5-1 to TRBJ2-7; D remains unclear. The V gene lost 4 bases and the J gene lost 6 bases, with 14 bases spanning the gap. CDR3 length: 13 amino acids. Germline CDR1 and CDR2: SGHRS and YFSETQ.